Each of the 13 T cell receptor beta chains below was sequenced from the same sample in a study of blood T cell repertoires in COVID-19. Only in-frame clones appear in the TCRdb table, and some are missing; sequencing was by immunoSEQ multiplex PCR. The sample contains 150,000 to 200,000 clones, approximately 83% of which appear only once. Sample: peripheral blood. These TCRs come from a woman of 80 years or more with active or convalescent COVID-19.

The chain uses TRBV3-1 (or the pseudogene TRBV3-2) and TRBJ2-7, with 9 bases aligning to TRBD2. Germline V lookup: CDR1 LGHDT, CDR2 YNNKEL (reference sequence). CDR3 length: 14 amino acids. Germline trimming cut 3 bases from V and 4 bases from J; bases unmatched to any gene: 4. The DNA for the CDR3 is TGTGCCAGCAGCCAGAGGACTAGCGAGTACGAGCAGTACTTC. Its translation is CASSQRTSEYEQYF.

The rearrangement links TRBV19 to TRBJ2-6; TRBD1 might be the D (5 bases). Per the germline V gene, CDR1 is LNHDA and CDR2 is SQIVND (reference sequence). V gave up 7 bases and J gave up 0 bases, with 19 bases separating them. The CDR3 totals 18 residues. For the CDR3, the DNA is TGTGCCAGTATGAAAGGGGCTACAGGTTCCTCTGGGGCCAACGTCCTGACTTTC. Translated, it gives CASMKGATGSSGANVLTF.

This clone appeared a single time. The J gene is TRBJ2-3, the V gene TRBV5-6; 8 bases line up with TRBD2. The CDR3 is 13 residues long. Germline CDR1 and CDR2: SGHDT and YYEEEE. V shed 7 bases and J 5 bases; nucleotides not matched to a gene: 6. The CDR3, as DNA: TGTGCCAGCTCGGGGGGGCCGGGAGATACGCAGTATTTT. It translates to CASSGGPGDTQYF.

This clone came up a few times. The J gene is TRBJ2-7, the V gene TRBV5-4, with TRBD2 matching 9 bases. V lost 4 bases and J lost 6; bases outside the gene matches: 14. Germline V gives CDR1 SGHNT, CDR2 YYREEE (reference sequence). This CDR3 region has 16 residues. The CDR3 DNA is TGTGCCAGCAGCCCGGGACAGCCGGGACTAGCACGCGAGCAGTACTTC. It translates to CASSPGQPGLAREQYF.

The chain is built from TRBV18 and TRBJ1-2, with D tentatively TRBD1 (6 bases). Germline lookup yields CDR1 KGHSH and CDR2 LQKENI. The V gene lost 3 bases and the J gene lost 8 bases, with 16 bases spanning the gap. This CDR3 spans 14 amino acids. CDR3: CASSPSQQGGGYTF. CDR3 DNA: TGTGCCAGCTCACCCTCGCAACAGGGTGGCGGCTACACCTTC.

This clone came up once. The chain is built from TRBV5-4 and TRBJ2-1, with 9 bases that match TRBD2. Unmatched junction bases numbered 8, after V lost 0 bases and J lost 7 bases. Per germline, CDR1 SGHNT and CDR2 YYREEE (reference sequence). The CDR3 loop spans 16 amino acids. CDR3 coding DNA: TGTGCCAGCAGCTTGGGGCGGGGGGGCAGTTCAAATGAGCAGTTCTTC. This encodes CASSLGRGGSSNEQFF.

The chain combines TRBV5-8 with TRBJ1-5, with a weak D call TRBD1 (6 bases). Between the trimmed V and J ends, which lost 4 bases and 5 bases, there was a span of 13 bases. The germline CDR1 and CDR2 sequences are SGHTS and YDEGEE. This CDR3 is built from 14 residues. The CDR3 spells CASSASDRYQPQHF. DNA of the CDR3: TGTGCCAGCAGCGCCTCCGACAGGTATCAGCCCCAGCATTTT.

This clone showed up just a few times. This chain joins TRBV5-5 and TRBJ1-2; D perhaps matches TRBD1 (5 bases). The germline V gene has CDR1 SGHKS and CDR2 YYEKEE (reference sequence). Trimming left V 4 bases short and J 6 bases short, with 13 bases between. The CDR3 runs to 13 residues. The CDR3 DNA is TGTGCCAGCAGCAGTCGGGGGATGGATGGCTACACCTTC. Protein: CASSSRGMDGYTF.

The table lists this clone with a few counts. The chain joins TRBV30 to TRBJ2-3; D unclear. This CDR3 has 12 amino acids. The V gene's germline CDR1 is GTSNPN and CDR2 SVGIG (reference sequence). Trimming removed 0 bases at V and 3 bases at J, with 4 bases between. This chain's CDR3 is CAWSVGTDTQYF. CDR3 nucleotides: TGTGCCTGGAGTGTCGGGACAGATACGCAGTATTTT.

This chain uses TRBV5-5 with TRBJ1-5; D gene unclear. CDR1 and CDR2 from the germline V gene are SGHKS and YYEKEE (reference sequence). Trimming left V 0 bases short and J 0 bases short, with 13 bases between. CDR3 length equals 17 residues. This chain's CDR3 is CASSLGPLSYSNQPQHF. The CDR3 coding sequence is TGTGCCAGCAGCTTGGGTCCCCTTTCGTATAGCAATCAGCCCCAGCATTTT.

A single count supports this clone. The chain has TRBV6-1 and TRBJ2-7, with TRBD2 identical over 7 bases. CDR3 size: 15 residues. V gave up 3 bases and J gave up 2 bases; unmatched junction bases: 7. Germline CDR1 and CDR2: MNHNS and SASEGT. CDR3 protein: CASSERGRGAYEQYF. The CDR3 nucleotides are TGTGCCAGCAGTGAGAGAGGACGGGGGGCCTACGAGCAGTACTTC.

The rearrangement links TRBV29-1 to TRBJ2-1, with 9 bases fitting TRBD1. The ends lost 4 bases at V and 6 bases at J; junction bases unmatched: 4. The CDR3 is made up of 13 amino acids. Germline values: CDR1 SQVTM, CDR2 ANQGSEA. CDR3 DNA: TGCAGCGTTGCCGGGACAGGGAGCAATGAGCAGTTCTTC. This sequence encodes CSVAGTGSNEQFF.

In DNA, the CDR3 is TGTGCCAGCAGCTTGGGAGGGACAGGTTCCAACACTGAAGCTTTCTTT. As protein: CASSLGGTGSNTEAFF. This chain connects TRBV5-4 to TRBJ1-1; 8 nucleotides match TRBD1. From germline, CDR1 is SGHNT and CDR2 YYREEE (reference sequence). Trimming removed 0 bases from V and 2 bases from J; junction bases left unmatched: 6. There are 16 residues in the CDR3.